The 23 T cell receptor beta chains in this list originate from one sample, sequenced in a study of blood T cell repertoires in COVID-19. The repertoire was sequenced with immunoSEQ multiplex PCR; TCRdb's copy has only in-frame clones and lacks some. The sample has around 250,000 clones, 80% to 90% seen once. The specimen sequenced was PBMCs or T cells enriched from blood (not recorded which). The source of these receptors is a woman in her forties or fifties who had recovered from COVID-19.

This chain connects TRBV6-5 to TRBJ1-1, with a weak D call TRBD1 (5 bases). V was pared by 6 bases and J by 4 bases, with 15 bases between. This CDR3 is built from 14 residues. Germline V lookup: CDR1 MNHEY, CDR2 SVGAGI. This CDR3 is CASSPGGESTEAFF. The CDR3 DNA follows: TGTGCCAGCAGCCCGGGGGGGGAGAGCACTGAAGCTTTCTTT.

The chain recombines TRBV18 with TRBJ1-3; 7 nucleotides line up with TRBD1. The J segment lost 2 bases and the V segment lost 3 bases, leaving 7 bases of the junction unmatched. Germline CDR1 is KGHSH and CDR2 is LQKENI. CDR3 length: 16 amino acids. The CDR3: CASSPSQGSTGNTIYF. Here the CDR3 DNA reads TGTGCCAGCTCACCCTCACAGGGGAGCACTGGAAACACCATATATTTT.

As for this clone: Different DNA sequences within this sample yield the same CDR3. The chain combines TRBV6-5 with TRBJ2-7; 7 nucleotides match TRBD1. V lost 1 base and J lost 1; bases outside the gene matches: 4. The V gene's germline CDR1 is MNHEY and CDR2 SVGAGI. This CDR3 spans 15 amino acids. CDR3 DNA sequence: TGTGCCAGCAGTTACTTACCGGGACAGTCCTACGAGCAGTACTTC. As protein: CASSYLPGQSYEQYF.

This clone was recorded once. This chain joins TRBV6-1 and TRBJ1-1; tentative D call: TRBD1 (6 bases). Between the trimmed V and J ends, which lost 3 bases and 3 bases, there was a span of 11 bases. The germline CDR1 and CDR2 sequences are MNHNS and SASEGT. This CDR3 contains 14 residues. CDR3 protein: CASSDQGWYTEAFF. CDR3 in DNA: TGTGCCAGCAGTGACCAGGGGTGGTACACTGAAGCTTTCTTT.

The DNA for the CDR3 is TGTGCCACCAGCAGAGGTCTAACTTTGAGGTACGAGCAGTACTTC. It codes for CATSRGLTLRYEQYF. The chain links TRBV15 to TRBJ2-7; D is unresolved. Germline V gives CDR1 LNHNV, CDR2 YYDKDF (reference sequence). The CDR3 extends over 15 amino acids. The germline V and J ends were trimmed by 1 base and 4 bases, with 14 bases remaining between them.

V gene TRBV29-1 combines with J gene TRBJ2-1; 9 bases map to TRBD1. The CDR3 runs 15 residues. The germline V gene has CDR1 SQVTM and CDR2 ANQGSEA. V lost 6 bases, J lost 6 bases, and 12 bases stayed unmatched. The chain's CDR3 is CSVNKGTGMGNEQFF. In DNA, the CDR3 is TGCAGCGTAAATAAAGGGACAGGGATGGGCAATGAGCAGTTCTTC.

The chain carries TRBV5-6 and TRBJ2-2, with TRBD2 matching over 10 bases. Losses at the gene ends were 1 base for V and 6 bases for J; bases not matched to a gene: 3. The CDR3 extends over 15 amino acids. Germline V lookup: CDR1 SGHDT, CDR2 YYEEEE. CDR3 residues: CASSLSLAGSGELFF. CDR3 DNA: TGTGCCAGCAGCTTGTCACTAGCGGGGTCCGGGGAGCTGTTTTTT.

This clone was counted a single time. The CDR3 is CASSPRRGGTDYGYTF. DNA for the CDR3: TGTGCCAGCTCCCCGAGGAGAGGTGGGACAGACTATGGCTACACCTTC. J is TRBJ1-2 and V is TRBV18; 7 bases are a match to TRBD1. The germline V gene encodes CDR1 KGHSH and CDR2 LQKENI. J lost 3 bases, V lost 6 bases, and 13 bases had no gene match. This CDR3 comprises 16 residues.

This rearrangement joins TRBV19 to TRBJ1-4; D is unresolved. CDR3 length: 14 amino acids. Germline V gene lookup returns CDR1 LNHDA and CDR2 SQIVND (reference sequence). V gave up 9 bases and J gave up 7 bases, with 18 bases separating them. The CDR3 sequence: CARPPGLRSEKLFF. Here the CDR3 DNA reads TGTGCCAGGCCGCCGGGATTGCGGAGTGAAAAACTGTTTTTT.

The chain has TRBV7-7 and TRBJ2-2; TRBD2 is a possible D gene (6 bases). CDR3 length: 14 residues. Germline loops: CDR1 SSHAT, CDR2 FNYEAQ (reference sequence). The chain's CDR3 is CASGLTPNTGELFF. The DNA of the CDR3 is TGTGCTAGCGGTTTGACACCGAACACCGGGGAGCTGTTTTTT.

The chain is built from TRBV2 and TRBJ2-5, with D uncertain. Germline V gene lookup returns CDR1 SNHLY and CDR2 FYNNEI. The CDR3 contains 12 residues. The germline V and J ends were trimmed by 4 bases and 4 bases, with 7 bases remaining between them. CDR3 amino acids: CASSAVPETQYF. The DNA for the CDR3 is TGTGCCAGCAGTGCAGTCCCAGAGACCCAGTACTTC. The entire variable domain, with the rest obtained from reference TRBV2 and TRBJ2-5, is as follows: EPEVTQTPSHQVTQMGQEVILRCVPISNHLYFYWYRQILGQKVEFLVSFYNNEISEKSEIFDDQFSVERPDGSNFTLKIRSTKLEDSAMYFCASSAVPETQYFGPGTRLLVL.

The J gene is TRBJ2-7, the V gene TRBV13; 8 bases map to TRBD1. The CDR3 is 15 amino acids. J was trimmed by 4 bases and V by 5 bases; bases with no gene match: 10. Germline CDR1 and CDR2: PRHDT and FYEKMQ (reference sequence). CDR3 nucleotide sequence: TGTGCCAGCAGCCCCACCGGGACAGGTAGTTACGAGCAGTACTTC. Translated: CASSPTGTGSYEQYF.

In this sample, this clone turned up a few times. DNA for the CDR3: TGTGCCAGCAGTTTAACCCCCAGCTCCTACAATGAGCAGTTCTTC. Residues: CASSLTPSSYNEQFF. The chain employs TRBV28 and TRBJ2-1, with D hard to call. The ends were cut back, 2 bases at V and 0 bases at J, with 8 bases in the middle. From germline, CDR1 is MDHEN and CDR2 SYDVKM. The CDR3 sequence is 15 residues long.

The V and J genes are TRBV6-2 or TRBV6-3 and TRBJ2-1, with D perhaps matching TRBD2 (5 bases). V was pared by 1 base and J by 0 bases, with 7 bases between. Germline V gene sequence: CDR1 MNHEY, CDR2 SVGEGT. The CDR3 is 15 amino acids. DNA of the CDR3: TGTGCCAGCAGTTACTTCCGGGACTCCTACAATGAGCAGTTCTTC. This codes for CASSYFRDSYNEQFF.

CDR3 amino acids: CASRRDREPSGKYNEQFF. CDR3 sequence (DNA): TGTGCCAGCAGGCGAGACAGGGAACCTAGCGGGAAGTACAATGAGCAGTTCTTC. This sequence joins TRBV6-6 and TRBJ2-1, with TRBD2 matching over 9 bases. The V gene end was trimmed by 6 bases and the J gene end by 4 bases; junction bases not matched to a gene: 16. Germline lookup yields CDR1 MNHNY and CDR2 SVGAGI (reference sequence). CDR3 length equals 18 residues.

A word on this clone: Its ends do not fully match the called genes, so a read error is possible. This rearrangement joins TRBV7-7 to TRBJ2-3; TRBD2 agrees at 7 bases. The CDR3 extends over 17 amino acids. Germline CDR1 and CDR2: SSHAT and FNYEAQ (reference sequence). CDR3 coding DNA: TGTGCTAGCAGCCTCGGGGTGCGGGGGAAGAATTTGGATACGCAGTATTTT. Residues: CASSLGVRGKNLDTQYF.

The CDR3 DNA reads as TGTGCCAGCAGTTTCGACAATGACAATGAGCAGTTCTTC. The encoded protein is CASSFDNDNEQFF. The V and J genes are TRBV12-3 or TRBV12-4 and TRBJ2-1; D call uncertain. The V end was cut by 3 bases, the J end by 5 bases, with 8 bases between. The CDR3 has 13 amino acids.

The genes are TRBV19 and TRBJ1-1, with TRBD1 identical over 8 bases. The J segment lost 1 base and the V segment lost 8 bases, leaving 9 bases of the junction unmatched. This CDR3 region has 15 residues. Germline values: CDR1 LNHDA, CDR2 SQIVND (reference sequence). Here the CDR3 DNA reads TGTGCCAGTCAACCATCGACAGGGGCGAACACTGAAGCTTTCTTT. It translates to CASQPSTGANTEAFF.

This chain uses TRBV6-6 with TRBJ1-3; D unresolved. Germline V gives CDR1 MNHNY, CDR2 SVGAGI (reference sequence). The V end was cut by 1 base, the J end by 0 bases, with 10 bases between. The CDR3 is 16 amino acids. The CDR3 DNA reads TGTGCCAGCAGTTACTTGACACCTTCCTCTGGAAACACCATATATTTT. Its translation: CASSYLTPSSGNTIYF.

The V gene is TRBV6-7, the J gene TRBJ1-5, with D tentatively TRBD1 (5 bases). TRBV6-7 falls under the ORF class, with uncertain function. V was cut by 5 bases and J by 3 bases, with 26 bases left in between. CDR3 size: 19 residues. CDR3 sequence reads: CASSHGMDTLSSPNQPQHF. In nucleotides, the CDR3 is TGTGCCAGCAGTCACGGAATGGACACTCTCTCATCACCCAATCAGCCCCAGCATTTT.

This clone is a singleton in its sample. The chain employs TRBV19 and TRBJ1-1; TRBD1 matches at 11 bases. The CDR3 is 15 residues long. Germline assignment: CDR1 LNHDA and CDR2 SQIVND (reference sequence). The J segment lost 7 bases and the V segment lost 5 bases, leaving 9 bases of the junction unmatched. CDR3 loop: CASSPGQGARYEAFF. The CDR3 region has the DNA TGTGCCAGTAGTCCCGGACAGGGGGCGCGATATGAAGCTTTCTTT.

V and J are TRBV28 and TRBJ1-2, with 7 bases identical to TRBD1. With V trimmed by 2 bases and J by 2 bases, 5 bases remained unmatched. Germline lookup yields CDR1 MDHEN and CDR2 SYDVKM. This CDR3 region has 15 residues. CDR3 residues: CASSLATTGNYGYTF. As DNA, the CDR3 is TGTGCCAGCAGTTTAGCAACGACAGGGAACTATGGCTACACCTTC.

The rearrangement links TRBV19 to TRBJ1-2, with D perhaps matching TRBD1 (5 bases). The CDR3 loop spans 14 amino acids. CDR1 and CDR2 (germline): LNHDA, SQIVND (reference sequence). V dropped 7 bases and J dropped 7 bases, with 19 bases sitting between them. The CDR3 coding sequence is TGTGCCAGTACCGAGACGGGGGACCTTGGTGGCTACACCTTC. Its protein product is CASTETGDLGGYTF.